One and the same sample provided the 21 T cell receptor beta chains below, sequenced in a study of spatial heterogeneity in lung cancer. Regarding time point: sample taken at primary tumor resection. Findings and caveats of the study: The study found that expanded intratumoral alpha and beta TCR counts tracked tumor mutation counts.

TCRdb ran MiXCR on the 5' RACE reads and lists one entry per CDR3 protein. The profile shows 9,500 to 12,000 distinct CDR3 sequences, 12% of them singletons. Their antigens are not known. Here the sequenced sample was lung tumor tissue, taken at surgery. The receptors stem from a female donor with early-stage non-small cell lung cancer.

This clonotype was recorded at least ten times. The rearrangement links TRBV7-6 to TRBJ2-5; D unresolved. The CDR3 covers 14 residues. CDR1 and CDR2 (germline): SGHVS, FNYEAQ. V dropped 3 bases and J dropped 2 bases, with 10 bases sitting between them. The CDR3 is CASSFLSAQETQYF. CDR3 coding DNA: TGTGCCAGCAGCTTTCTATCGGCGCAAGAGACCCAGTACTTC.

This clonotype was seen only a few times. The genes are TRBV3-1 and TRBJ2-7; a possible D gene is TRBD2 (5 bases). In germline, CDR1 is LGHDT, CDR2 YNNKEL (reference sequence). V lost 5 bases and J lost 5, with 7 bases in between. This CDR3 has 11 residues. The CDR3 reads CASSVSDEQYF. CDR3 coding DNA: TGTGCCAGCAGCGTTAGCGACGAGCAGTACTTC.

The table lists this clonotype with many counts. This chain connects TRBV7-6 to TRBJ2-7, with D possibly matching TRBD1 (6 bases). The CDR3 is made up of 13 amino acids. Germline CDR1 is SGHVS and CDR2 is FNYEAQ. V lost 1 base to trimming and J lost 6 bases, with 10 bases between them. CDR3: CASSLVAGAEQYF. CDR3 nucleotides: TGTGCCAGCAGCTTAGTCGCAGGGGCCGAGCAGTACTTC. The variable domain in full, completed from reference TRBV7-6 and TRBJ2-7, reads GAGVSQSPRYKVTKRGQDVALRCDPISGHVSLYWYRQALGQGPEFLTYFNYEAQQDKSGLPNDRFSAERPEGSISTLTIQRTEQRDSAMYRCASSLVAGAEQYFGPGTRLTVT.

This clonotype has at least ten counts. V gene TRBV21-1 combines with J gene TRBJ2-5. TRBV21-1 counts as a pseudogene. There are 14 residues in the CDR3. The chain's CDR3 is CASNKQGSQETQYF. Here the CDR3 DNA reads TGTGCCAGCAATAAACAGGGTAGCCAAGAGACCCAGTACTTC.

There are many counts of this clonotype. The gene calls are TRBV10-3 and TRBJ2-3; D perhaps matches TRBD1 (5 bases). V was clipped by 0 bases and J by 5 bases, with 15 bases between them. This CDR3 has 16 residues. CDR1 is ENHRY and CDR2 is SYGVKD in the germline V gene. The DNA of the CDR3 is TGTGCCATCAGTGAGTCGATGTCTGGACAAGGAGATACGCAGTATTTT. Its protein is CAISESMSGQGDTQYF.

The chain joins TRBV7-9 to TRBJ2-5; TRBD1 matches 10 bases. Germline loops: CDR1 SEHNR, CDR2 FQNEAQ (reference sequence). The CDR3 length is 14 residues. Trimming removed 3 bases from V and 4 bases from J; junction bases left unmatched: 2. The CDR3 DNA reads TGTGCCAGCAGCTTGGGGACAGGGGCAGAGACCCAGTACTTC. The encoded protein is CASSLGTGAETQYF.

This clonotype has at least ten counts. The gene calls are TRBV4-1 and TRBJ1-1; a weak D match, TRBD1 (5 bases). Trimming pared 8 bases from V and 4 bases from J, leaving 8 bases between. This CDR3 has 11 amino acids. Germline values: CDR1 MGHRA, CDR2 YSYEKL. The CDR3 DNA is TGCGCCAGCGATGGGGGCACTGAAGCTTTCTTT. It codes for CASDGGTEAFF.

This clonotype was found many times. This rearrangement joins TRBV19 to TRBJ2-7, with TRBD1 matching over 7 bases. CDR1 LNHDA and CDR2 SQIVND come from the germline V gene (reference sequence). This CDR3 region has 17 residues. V lost 7 bases and J lost 2; bases outside the gene matches: 17. The CDR3 protein is CASIYPTRQGAAYEQYF. CDR3 DNA: TGTGCCAGTATTTACCCCACCCGACAGGGCGCCGCCTACGAGCAGTACTTC.

By proportion, this clonotype is medium-sized. The chain combines TRBV7-6 with TRBJ2-5; a possible D gene is TRBD2 (6 bases). Germline V lookup: CDR1 SGHVS, CDR2 FNYEAQ. The CDR3 is made up of 16 amino acids. V lost 4 bases, J lost 4 bases, and 19 bases lay in between. The CDR3 DNA reads TGTGCCAGCAGCTCCCGGGGTGCTAGCGATCGAGAGACCCAGTACTTC. Protein: CASSSRGASDRETQYF.

The table lists this clonotype with many counts. The chain recombines TRBV28 with TRBJ2-5; D is uncertain. The V gene's germline CDR1 is MDHEN and CDR2 SYDVKM. The CDR3 sequence is 11 residues long. V was clipped by 6 bases and J by 5 bases, with 7 bases between them. This CDR3 is CASSLRETQYF. The CDR3 coding sequence is TGTGCCAGCAGCCTTCGCGAGACCCAGTACTTC.

The V and J genes are TRBV30 and TRBJ1-2, with D perhaps matching TRBD1 (6 bases). Germline V CDR1 and CDR2: GTSNPN, SVGIG (reference sequence). CDR3 size: 12 residues. Deletions cut 0 bases from V and 12 bases from J, with 14 bases between. The CDR3 here is CAWSVLLGGHTF. As DNA, the CDR3 is TGTGCCTGGAGTGTACTATTAGGGGGGCACACCTTC.

In regard to this clonotype: One junction end does not reproduce the germline sequence, and a read error may be involved. The chain recombines TRBV5-5 with TRBJ2-3, with 8 bases lining up with TRBD2. Germline lookup yields CDR1 SGHKS and CDR2 YYEKEE (reference sequence). The CDR3 is 13 amino acids. The CDR3 DNA reads TGTGCCAGCAGCCACCCCCAGGTAGCGGGGCTGGATTTT. Amino acids: CASSHPQVAGLDF.

CDR3 amino acids: CASSFTRVNSPLHF. CDR3 DNA sequence: TGTGCCAGCAGCTTCACAAGGGTTAATTCACCCCTCCACTTT. This rearrangement joins TRBV13 to TRBJ1-6; the D is unclear. This CDR3 region has 14 residues. V lost 3 bases to trimming and J lost 6 bases, with 9 bases between them. Germline values: CDR1 PRHDT, CDR2 FYEKMQ (reference sequence).

In its sample, this clonotype was seen many times. The chain is built from TRBV5-4 and TRBJ2-3; tentatively, D is TRBD2 (6 bases). The CDR3 spans 13 residues. V lost 5 bases, J lost 4 bases, and 11 bases lay in between. CDR1 is SGHNT and CDR2 is YYREEE in the germline V gene (reference sequence). CDR3 region: CASSLSGPDTQYF. As DNA, the CDR3 is TGTGCCAGCAGTTTGAGCGGGCCAGATACGCAGTATTTT.

The chain uses TRBV6-1 and TRBJ2-2; D might be TRBD1 or TRBD2, each matching 6 bases. Germline V gene lookup returns CDR1 MNHNS and CDR2 SASEGT. V was shortened by 6 bases and J by 5 bases, with 13 bases between the two germline ends. This CDR3 contains 14 residues. CDR3 residues: CASRTTGRTGELFF. DNA of the CDR3: TGTGCCAGCAGGACAACAGGGAGGACCGGGGAGCTGTTTTTT.

This clonotype appeared a few times. The rearrangement uses TRBV7-2 and TRBJ1-6; D gene ambiguous. CDR1 SGHTA and CDR2 FQGNSA come from the germline V gene. The V and J ends lost 1 base and 0 bases respectively, with 7 bases between them. The CDR3 runs to 16 residues. CDR3 sequence reads: CASSLGASSYNSPLHF. CDR3 DNA sequence: TGTGCCAGCAGCTTAGGGGCCAGCTCCTATAATTCACCCCTCCACTTT. Together with reference TRBV7-2 and TRBJ1-6, the CDR3 gives the full variable domain: GAGVSQSPSNKVTEKGKDVELRCDPISGHTALYWYRQSLGQGLEFLIYFQGNSAPDKSGLPSDRFSAERTGGSVSTLTIQRTQQEDSAVYLCASSLGASSYNSPLHFGNGTRLTVT.

J is TRBJ2-1 and V is TRBV7-9; 8 bases are a match to TRBD2. Germline CDR1 reads SEHNR; CDR2 reads FQNEAQ (reference sequence). The CDR3 is 19 amino acids. After removal of 1 base from V and 3 bases from J, the junction contained 14 bases not matched to a gene. CDR3 region: CASSLDEVGRGGLYNEQFF. Written as DNA, the CDR3 is TGTGCCAGCAGCTTAGACGAGGTTGGACGCGGGGGGCTCTACAATGAGCAGTTCTTC.

This clonotype was seen many times. This chain uses TRBV4-2 with TRBJ2-1; D unclear. Germline-derived CDR1 and CDR2 are LGHNA and YNFKEQ. V was pared by 0 bases and J by 6 bases, with 9 bases between. This CDR3 region has 14 residues. The CDR3: CASSQESRVNEQFF. DNA of the CDR3: TGTGCCAGCAGCCAAGAATCCCGGGTCAATGAGCAGTTCTTC.

Ten or more counts support this clonotype. The V and J genes are TRBV5-1 and TRBJ2-7; D might be TRBD2 (5 bases). Germline-derived CDR1 and CDR2 are SGHRS and YFSETQ. V was clipped by 1 base and J by 6 bases, with 11 bases between them. The CDR3 has 13 amino acids. The CDR3 here is CASSLYGAGEQYF. The CDR3 nucleotides are TGCGCCAGCAGCTTGTACGGTGCGGGCGAGCAGTACTTC.

This chain joins TRBV7-2 and TRBJ2-7; TRBD2 matches 7 bases. Trimming removed 2 bases from V and 2 bases from J; junction bases left unmatched: 6. This CDR3 is built from 15 residues. Per germline, CDR1 SGHTA and CDR2 FQGNSA. Here the CDR3 DNA reads TGTGCCAGCAGCTTACCGGGACTATCAGCCTACGAGCAGTACTTC. Amino acids: CASSLPGLSAYEQYF.

In its sample, this clonotype was seen a few times. V is TRBV20-1 and J is TRBJ2-5; possible D gene TRBD2, 6 bases. Trimming took off 0 bases at V and 0 bases at J, with 8 bases between the two ends. The CDR3 extends over 14 amino acids. In germline, CDR1 is DFQATT, CDR2 SNEGSKA (reference sequence). The chain's CDR3 is CSARDRGYQETQYF. CDR3 in DNA: TGCAGTGCTAGAGATCGGGGGTACCAAGAGACCCAGTACTTC.